This entry is about one T cell receptor (beta chain). Antigen unknown. Sequencing was performed with immunoSEQ multiplex PCR; in TCRdb, only in-frame clones are kept and a portion is missing. In the table there are 30,000 or so clones, less than 85% of which are singletons. With about 9 days of culture completed, CD4+ T cells were isolated. The data belong to a study of vaccination effects on CD4 cells after COVID-19. Study-level background: The ViraFEST assay expanded antigen-specific CD4+ T cells with viral peptide pools before sequencing. Two doses of either BNT162b2 or mRNA-1273 were given to each participant. A density of approximately 2 million PBMC per well was used; these cells were cultured with roughly 10 IU/ml IL-2 and approximately 10 ug/ml peptides.

V lost 7 bases to trimming and J lost 4 bases, with 19 bases between them. The CDR3 totals 15 residues. In germline, CDR1 is LGHDT, CDR2 YNNKEL (reference sequence). The chain carries TRBV3-1 (or the pseudogene TRBV3-2) and TRBJ1-2; D call uncertain. This clonotype was obtained from a human donor who received a COVID-19 vaccine. The input for sequencing was CD4+ T cells from PBMCs cultured without peptide, taken before COVID-19 vaccination. CDR3 nucleotides: TGTGCCAGCAACCCAGGACCAATTAAAGGCTATGGCTACACCTTC. This translates into CASNPGPIKGYGYTF.